What follows describes a single TCR beta chain. Its antigen is still unknown. The record originates from a study of cytomegalovirus exposure and HLA in healthy donors. Across the study: Earlier results showed roughly 120 million unique TCR beta sequences derived from about 179 million T cells. Study-level results: CMV antigen specificity of a few CMV-associated chains was confirmed in vitro. Cytomegalovirus association was assigned to 150 to 200 TCR beta chains. Some segments of the V type, notably TRBV6-2 and TRBV6-3, were excluded as indistinguishable.

60 Vbeta and 13 Jbeta primers were used in PCR. The table came from immunoSEQ multiplex PCR; TCRdb's copy has only in-frame clones and leaves some out. The table lists 100,000 to 150,000 clones, about 76% of them singletons. Deletions cut 0 bases from V and 4 bases from J, with 13 bases between. CDR3 size: 15 residues. Looked up from germline, CDR1 is MNHEY and CDR2 is SVGAGI. The sequencing sample was made of PBMCs. This sequence was found in a man younger than 30 in good health and CMV-seronegative. This chain uses TRBV6-5 with TRBJ2-7; weak D call: TRBD1 (5 bases). The CDR3 DNA follows: TGTGCCAGCAGTTACTCGAGGACAACAACTTACGAGCAGTACTTC. It codes for CASSYSRTTTYEQYF.